The clone carrying this TCR beta chain was seen many times. Antigen: not known. Molecular barcoded adaptors covering alpha/delta and beta/gamma chains were used on approximately 400 ng RNA. Each CDR3 protein is one row after TCRdb ran MiXCR on the reads. The table lists around 140,000 distinct CDR3 sequences, approximately 13% of them singletons, with around 8.2% in the top ten. The sample is drawn from a study of read filtering for tumor transcriptome and immune sequencing. Overall study results and limits: Single-read clonotypes: about 82% of IR-seq clonotypes (approximately 4% of reads), more than 70% of RNA-seq clonotypes (approximately 45% of reads).

At the time of active disease, bone marrow was collected from every patient. This receptor was taken from a donor at least 40 years old with multiple myeloma. Sequenced: a population of CD138-negative cells sorted from bone marrow.

The CDR3 region has the DNA TGTGCCACCAAAACAGGGTACCGCGAGCAGTACTTC. This codes for CATKTGYREQYF. The chain recombines TRBV27 with TRBJ2-7; a weak D match, TRBD1 (6 bases). Trimming shortened V by 10 bases and J by 6 bases, and 16 bases separated the two germline ends. Germline V lookup: CDR1 MNHEY, CDR2 SMNVEV (reference sequence). This CDR3 is built from 12 residues.